This T cell receptor beta chain was observed in a study of cytomegalovirus exposure and HLA in healthy donors. Study-wide results and limits: Researchers had no immune exposure information except CMV serostatus available. The authors later linked a missense DCLRE1C variant to TCR beta V- and J-gene trimming. Being productive about 90% or about 30% of the time was typical of most TCR beta V segments in an earlier analysis.

As regards this clone: Its matching antigen is unknown.

Likely unrecorded immune exposures existed in these nominally healthy donors. PCR involved 60 Vbeta and 13 Jbeta primers. This table comes from immunoSEQ multiplex PCR, and its TCRdb copy is limited to in-frame clones, with some not included. This table has some 130,000 clones, approximately 61% appearing once. This TCR derives from a human donor in good health. The specimen was PBMCs.

The CDR3 region is CASSQAGTGDYEQYF. The DNA of the CDR3 is TGCGCCAGCAGCCAAGCGGGGACAGGGGACTACGAGCAGTACTTC. The genes are TRBV4-1 and TRBJ2-7; TRBD1 matches 10 bases. Trimming took 1 base from V and 3 from J; bases not matched to a gene: 3. This CDR3 comprises 15 residues. Germline CDR1 reads MGHRA; CDR2 reads YSYEKL.